This T cell receptor (beta chain) was found in a study of tissue T cells after allogeneic stem cell transplantation. Study findings and constraints: TCR repertoires tracked anatomic similarity, regardless of disease or transplant status.

Remarks on this clone: Antigen unknown. The listed genes are named as in mouse. The read terminates 1 residue ahead of where the CDR3 ends, so the germline J gene completes it. Other DNA sequences in this specimen translate into the identical CDR3.

Sequencing of TCRbeta CDR3 at survey depth gave sequences and template counts. Here immunoSEQ multiplex PCR was the method, and the copy in TCRdb shows in-frame clones only, minus some. The sample has around 50,000 clones, about 73% seen once. The CDR3 covers 14 residues. Unmatched junction bases numbered 3, after V lost 0 bases and J lost 6 bases. Germline CDR1 and CDR2: LGHNA and YNLKQL (reference sequence). The sequencing sample was made of sorted cells pooled from one or two spleens. The receptor's source is a pool of C57BL/6 mice in good health. The chain employs TRBV5 and TRBJ2-5; 7 nucleotides agree with TRBD2. CDR3 loop: CASSQDWGRDTQYF. CDR3 bases read: TGTGCCAGCAGCCAAGACTGGGGGAGGGACACCCAGTAC.